These 23 T cell receptor beta chains were sequenced from one sample in a study of CD8 T cells in Susac syndrome. Reverse transcription of roughly 0.5 to 1 ug RNA was performed with random hexamers. TCRdb processed the immunoSEQ multiplex PCR reads anew with MiXCR; each CDR3 protein has one entry. The sample has about 150,000 distinct CDR3 sequences; approximately 95% are singletons. Material for sequencing was CD4+ T cells from PBMCs. All receptors come from a human donor with Susac syndrome.

The chain employs TRBV6-2 or TRBV6-3 and TRBJ2-6; D possibly matches TRBD1 or TRBD2 (5 bases each). The CDR3 is 15 residues long. The V gene's germline CDR1 is MNHEY and CDR2 SVGEGT. The V end was cut by 7 bases, the J end by 1 base, with 11 bases between. Here the CDR3 reads CASTSGGSGANVLTF. In nucleotides, the CDR3 is TGTGCCAGCACCAGTGGGGGTTCTGGGGCCAACGTCCTGACTTTC.

The rearrangement uses TRBV9 and TRBJ1-6; D may be TRBD1 (5 bases). Germline loops: CDR1 SGDLS, CDR2 YYNGEE. There are 17 residues in the CDR3. Trimming pared 0 bases from V and 7 bases from J, leaving 17 bases between. The DNA of the CDR3 is TGTGCCAGCAGCGTAGGTGAGGGAGGGGTAGGGAATTCACCCCTCCACTTT. Protein: CASSVGEGGVGNSPLHF.

V and J are TRBV11-2 and TRBJ2-2; D may be TRBD1 (5 bases). The CDR3 has 16 amino acids. Trimming removed 0 bases from V and 6 bases from J, with 14 bases in between. The germline CDR1 and CDR2 sequences are SGHAT and FQNNGV. This CDR3 is CASSLDRNRNSGELFF. As DNA, the CDR3 is TGTGCCAGCAGCTTAGATCGGAACAGGAATTCCGGGGAGCTGTTTTTT.

The CDR3 DNA reads TGTGCCAGCAGTCCCCACCGGGCCTCTAATGAAAAACTGTTTTTT. It yields the protein CASSPHRASNEKLFF. The rearrangement uses TRBV12-3 or TRBV12-4 and TRBJ1-4; D unresolved. The V end was cut by 5 bases, the J end by 3 bases, with 13 bases between. There are 15 residues in the CDR3.

The chain links TRBV20-1 to TRBJ2-3; D is ambiguous. V shed 5 bases and J shed 6 bases, with 24 bases lying between them. CDR3 size: 16 residues. Per germline, CDR1 DFQATT and CDR2 SNEGSKA (reference sequence). The CDR3 loop reads CSALRRAPLTPDTQYF. The CDR3 bases are TGCAGTGCTCTGCGACGAGCCCCCTTGACTCCGGATACGCAGTATTTT.

The V gene is TRBV7-7, the J gene TRBJ2-1; no firm D call. The germline V gene encodes CDR1 SSHAT and CDR2 FNYEAQ (reference sequence). V was trimmed by 5 bases and J by 9 bases, leaving 14 bases between them. The CDR3 runs to 13 residues. The chain's CDR3 is CASSPLTMGEQFF. CDR3 bases: TGTGCCAGCAGCCCACTGACAATGGGTGAGCAGTTCTTC.

This sequence joins TRBV3-1 and TRBJ1-2; weak D call: TRBD1 (6 bases). The CDR3 is 15 residues long. The germline gives CDR1 LGHDT, CDR2 YNNKEL (reference sequence). Trimming removed 4 bases at V and 6 bases at J, with 18 bases between. The CDR3 coding sequence is TGTGCCAGCAGCCCCACCCCGCAGGGGTCCCATGGCTACACCTTC. Its translation: CASSPTPQGSHGYTF. Supplemented by reference TRBV3-1 and TRBJ1-2, the full variable domain reads DTAVSQTPKYLVTQMGNDKSIKCEQNLGHDTMYWYKQDSKKFLKIMFSYNNKELIINETVPNRFSPKSPDKAHLNLHINSLELGDSAVYFCASSPTPQGSHGYTFGSGTRLTVV.

This sequence joins TRBV9 and TRBJ1-1; no reliable D call. Germline V gene data show CDR1 as SGDLS and CDR2 as YYNGEE. Trimming removed 0 bases from V and 3 bases from J, with 12 bases in between. The CDR3 is made up of 15 amino acids. CDR3 loop: CASSVVGSRDTEAFF. CDR3 bases: TGTGCCAGCAGCGTAGTAGGGTCTAGGGACACTGAAGCTTTCTTT.

This chain connects TRBV29-1 to TRBJ1-2; D gene ambiguous. This CDR3 contains 9 residues. V lost 5 bases and J 8 bases, leaving 6 bases between the germline ends. Germline lookup yields CDR1 SQVTM and CDR2 ANQGSEA. CDR3: CSVLQGYTF. Written as DNA, the CDR3 is TGCAGCGTTTTACAGGGCTACACCTTC.

The chain links TRBV9 to TRBJ1-2; D possibly corresponds to TRBD1 (5 bases). This CDR3 has 14 amino acids. V was cut by 4 bases and J by 0 bases, with 10 bases left in between. Germline assignment: CDR1 SGDLS and CDR2 YYNGEE. This chain's CDR3 is CASSSWGANYGYTF. DNA for the CDR3: TGTGCCAGCAGCTCATGGGGGGCTAACTATGGCTACACCTTC.

V usage is TRBV3-1 and J usage is TRBJ1-2, with D possibly TRBD1 on 6 matching bases. V was trimmed by 1 base and J by 4 bases, leaving 10 bases between them. This CDR3 has 14 amino acids. In germline, CDR1 is LGHDT, CDR2 YNNKEL (reference sequence). This CDR3 is CASSQGVTGYGYTF. DNA for the CDR3: TGTGCCAGCAGCCAAGGCGTGACAGGCTATGGCTACACCTTC.

V gene TRBV4-1 combines with J gene TRBJ1-1; D is unclear. The germline V and J ends were trimmed by 3 bases and 6 bases, with 14 bases remaining between them. This CDR3 is built from 14 residues. CDR1 and CDR2 (germline): MGHRA, YSYEKL. This CDR3 is CASSHAGRRAEAFF. CDR3 DNA sequence: TGCGCCAGCAGCCACGCGGGCCGTAGGGCTGAAGCTTTCTTT.

The chain employs TRBV21-1 and TRBJ1-5; the D call TRBD1 from the table was never checked on the DNA. TRBV21-1 is designated a pseudogene. The CDR3 length is 17 residues. The DNA of the CDR3 is TGTGCCAGCAGCACCCGACAGACCCCGCGGAGCAATCAGCCCCAGCATTTT. It is translated as CASSTRQTPRSNQPQHF.

The genes are TRBV29-1 and TRBJ2-1, with D unclear. CDR1 and CDR2 (germline): SQVTM, ANQGSEA. The CDR3 sequence is 12 residues long. V was trimmed by 8 bases and J by 7 bases, leaving 15 bases between them. The CDR3 loop reads CSLPKGGNEQFF. The CDR3 DNA reads TGCAGCCTTCCCAAGGGTGGGAATGAGCAGTTCTTC.

This chain uses TRBV7-2 with TRBJ2-3; 15 positions match TRBD2. The CDR3 sequence is 15 residues long. CDR1 is SGHTA and CDR2 is FQGNSA in the germline V gene. Trimming removed 5 bases from V and 10 bases from J; junction bases left unmatched: 7. The CDR3 spells CASSPSGLAGGAQYF. The DNA of the CDR3 is TGTGCCAGCAGCCCCTCGGGACTAGCGGGGGGTGCGCAGTATTTT.

The CDR3 sequence: CASSYDGTGLGEQYF. The CDR3 DNA follows: TGTGCCAGCAGCTACGACGGGACAGGGCTGGGGGAGCAGTACTTC. V and J are TRBV14 and TRBJ2-7, with 9 bases identical to TRBD1. This CDR3 is 15 amino acids long. Trimming at V came to 5 bases and at J to 7 bases, leaving 12 bases not matched to a gene. Germline-derived CDR1 and CDR2 are SGHDN and FVKESK.

This chain joins TRBV20-1 and TRBJ2-1, with TRBD2 matching 13 bases. Looked up from germline, CDR1 is DFQATT and CDR2 is SNEGSKA (reference sequence). Trimming took 6 bases from V and 7 from J; bases not matched to a gene: 6. This CDR3 is 14 amino acids long. CDR3 protein: CSATLAGGINEQFF. The CDR3 DNA reads as TGCAGTGCAACACTAGCGGGGGGGATTAATGAGCAGTTCTTC.

This rearrangement joins TRBV5-6 to TRBJ2-1, with D tentatively TRBD1 (6 bases). CDR3 length: 14 residues. Trimming took 2 bases from V and 9 from J, leaving 15 bases between them. Germline loops: CDR1 SGHDT, CDR2 YYEEEE. DNA for the CDR3: TGTGCCAGCAGCTTCGGTGGGGCCAGGGGTGAGCAGTTCTTC. Its translation: CASSFGGARGEQFF.

V gene TRBV20-1 combines with J gene TRBJ2-7; D is unclear. Trimming took off 7 bases at V and 0 bases at J, with 10 bases between the two ends. This CDR3 has 12 residues. CDR1 is DFQATT and CDR2 is SNEGSKA in the germline V gene (reference sequence). The CDR3, as DNA: TGCAGTGTCATCGGGCCCTCCTACGAGCAGTACTTC. The encoded protein is CSVIGPSYEQYF.

This chain connects TRBV20-1 to TRBJ2-7; D ambiguous. The V end was cut by 6 bases, the J end by 5 bases, with 17 bases between. The CDR3 loop spans 13 amino acids. The germline CDR1 and CDR2 sequences are DFQATT and SNEGSKA (reference sequence). CDR3 sequence (DNA): TGCAGTGCGCTAGTTGGTGCTAGAAACGAGCAGTACTTC. Its translation: CSALVGARNEQYF.

The CDR3 DNA is TGTGCCAGCTCACTTGGGACAGGAACCTACGAGCAGTACTTC. It encodes CASSLGTGTYEQYF. The chain carries TRBV18 and TRBJ2-7, with 8 bases lining up with TRBD1. The CDR3 extends over 14 amino acids. Germline lookup yields CDR1 KGHSH and CDR2 LQKENI. The J segment lost 2 bases and the V segment lost 4 bases, leaving 4 bases of the junction unmatched.

In this sample, this clonotype turned up a few times. The rearrangement joins TRBV9 to TRBJ2-5; 8 bases are a match to TRBD1. This CDR3 region has 13 residues. The germline V gene encodes CDR1 SGDLS and CDR2 YYNGEE. Losses at the gene ends were 4 bases for V and 5 bases for J; bases not matched to a gene: 4. CDR3 coding DNA: TGTGCCAGCAGCCCCCGACAGGGGGAGACCCAGTACTTC. The encoded protein is CASSPRQGETQYF.

The chain carries TRBV9 and TRBJ2-1; D may be TRBD2 (6 bases). From germline, CDR1 is SGDLS and CDR2 YYNGEE. This CDR3 is 19 amino acids long. Trimming took off 0 bases at V and 0 bases at J, with 19 bases between the two ends. CDR3 nucleotide sequence: TGTGCCAGCAGCGTAGATGGTGGGGGTGGGCGGGGCTCCTACAATGAGCAGTTCTTC. Protein product: CASSVDGGGGRGSYNEQFF.